This paragraph covers one T cell receptor beta chain sequence. Antigen: not known. This entry belongs to a study of beta chain features in type 1 diabetes. Overall study: Similarity in age, gender and cell yields was seen between patients and healthy donors. Taken together, all samples contributed 95 million to 110 million examined sorted cells. The study's findings and limits: Healthy donors had naive, central memory and Treg TCRB repertoires that appeared less similar than those seen among patients. The study left unresolved whether HLA type influences TCRB rearrangement. Shortening that was moderate but significant affected the TCRB CDR3s of Type 1 diabetes patients in all four CD4+ subsets.

Reverse transcribing all isolated RNA meant expressed TCRB transcripts were sequenced. The table came from immunoSEQ multiplex PCR; TCRdb's copy has only in-frame clones and leaves some out. The sample contains some 140,000 clones, roughly 10% of which appear only once. The J segment lost 3 bases and the V segment lost 5 bases, leaving 9 bases of the junction unmatched. CDR3 length equals 15 residues. CDR1 and CDR2 from the germline V gene are SGHTA and FQGTGA. The rearrangement links TRBV7-3 to TRBJ1-2; 7 nucleotides match TRBD1. The receptor comes from a man younger than 45 with type 1 diabetes. Specimen: central memory CD4+ T cells from blood. The CDR3 coding sequence is TGTGCCAGCAGCCCCTCCGGACAGGACCACTATGGCTACACCTTC. This gives the protein CASSPSGQDHYGYTF. Complete variable domain (other parts from reference TRBV7-3 and TRBJ1-2): GAGVSQTPSNKVTEKGKYVELRCDPISGHTALYWYRQSLGQGPEFLIYFQGTGAADDSGLPNDRFFAVRPEGSVSTLKIQRTERGDSAVYLCASSPSGQDHYGYTFGSGTRLTVV.